This T cell receptor (beta chain) is from a study of T cells in Graves' hyperthyroidism and ophthalmopathy. Germline CDR1 reads DFQATT; CDR2 reads SNEGSKA (reference sequence). This CDR3 has 14 residues. V shed 6 bases, J shed 2 bases, and the junction held 9 bases outside the gene matches. Study-wide findings and caveats: Ophthalmopathy prediction by the model preceded onset by a median roughly 6 months. Most clonotypes expanded in the thyroid (above 0.001) were also present in blood.

RNA transcripts provided the source from which TCR beta CDR3 regions were amplified. TCR CDR3 underwent first-round RT-PCR with the HTBI primer set. Each CDR3 protein is one row after TCRdb ran MiXCR on the multiplex PCR reads. The sample lists some 490,000 distinct CDR3 sequences, about 22% occurring once. As regards this clonotype: Its antigen is undetermined.

The TCR comes from a woman in her seventies with Graves' ophthalmopathy. The chain combines TRBV20-1 with TRBJ1-1; 7 bases line up with TRBD1. The sequenced sample was blood. The CDR3 sequence: CSAPPTGVNTEAFF. CDR3 nucleotide sequence: TGCAGTGCGCCGCCTACAGGGGTCAACACTGAAGCTTTCTTT.